This is a list of T cell receptor beta chains from one sample in a study of T cells in Graves' hyperthyroidism and ophthalmopathy. MiXCR, applied by TCRdb to the multiplex PCR reads, yields one record per CDR3 protein. This table has approximately 590,000 distinct CDR3 sequences, approximately 44% appearing once. Sequenced input: peripheral blood or thyroid tissue (not recorded which). All receptors come from a woman in her late teens or twenties with Graves' hyperthyroidism. CDR3s include the opening cysteine and the closing phenylalanine or tryptophan. The D gene is left open where the match is weak. Clone size appears in some rows only: once, few, many, or a class for an expanded clone.

TRBD2,TRBJ2-3,-,TRBV10-1,CASSEASGRASTDTQYF,TGCGCCAGCAGTGAGGCTAGCGGGAGGGCGAGCACAGATACGCAGTATTTT
TRBD1,TRBJ1-1,-,TRBV12-5,CASGLGTVEAFF,TGTGCTAGTGGACTCGGGACAGTCGAAGCTTTCTTT
-,TRBJ2-2,-,TRBV7-7,CASRSGATGELFF,TGTGCTAGCCGCTCGGGAGCCACCGGGGAGCTGTTTTTT
-,TRBJ1-4,-,TRBV29-1,CSVSGQSLGEELFF,TGCAGCGTTTCCGGACAGAGCCTTGGGGAAGAACTGTTTTTT
-,TRBJ2-2,many,TRBV29-1,CSVSSLGGGTGELFF,TGCAGCGTTTCTAGCCTGGGAGGGGGAACCGGGGAGCTGTTTTTT
-,TRBJ1-2,-,TRBV29-1,CSQGGVYGYTF,TGCAGCCAAGGAGGGGTCTATGGCTACACCTTC
TRBD1,TRBJ1-2,-,TRBV29-1,CSVEAPSDRVRYGYTF,TGCAGCGTTGAAGCCCCCTCCGACAGGGTTCGTTATGGCTACACCTTC
-,TRBJ2-7,-,TRBV7-3,CASSPTLREREQYF,TGTGCCAGCAGTCCAACGCTCAGGGAACGCGAGCAGTACTTC
-,TRBJ1-3,-,TRBV20-1,CSARGMRAGNTIYF,TGCAGTGCTAGAGGAATGAGGGCGGGAAACACCATATATTTT
TRBD1,TRBJ1-5,few,TRBV19,CASSIRTGTGNQPQHF,TGTGCCAGTAGTATTCGGACAGGGACTGGCAATCAGCCCCAGCATTTT
TRBD1,TRBJ2-7,few,TRBV10-2,CASGRGGDYEQYF,TGCGCCAGCGGGAGAGGGGGCGATTACGAGCAGTACTTC
TRBD1,TRBJ1-1,many,TRBV2,CASSEDRVAEAFF,TGTGCCAGCAGTGAGGACAGGGTCGCTGAAGCTTTCTTT
-,TRBJ2-5,-,TRBV7-9,CASSLESASDVQETQYF,TGTGCCAGCAGCTTAGAGTCGGCTTCCGACGTACAAGAGACCCAGTACTTC
TRBD1,TRBJ2-7,few,TRBV7-2,CASSWGQAYEQYF,TGTGCCAGCAGCTGGGGACAGGCGTACGAGCAGTACTTC
-,TRBJ2-7,few,TRBV20-1,CSARHYRASLYEQYF,TGCAGTGCTAGACACTACAGGGCCTCCCTCTACGAGCAGTACTTC
-,TRBJ1-6,once,TRBV6-5,CAISSSGINSPLHF,TGTGCCATCAGTTCCTCGGGGATTAATTCACCCCTCCACTTT
-,TRBJ1-4,-,TRBV7-2,CASSQGGLGEKLFF,TGTGCCAGCAGCCAAGGAGGGTTGGGTGAAAAACTGTTTTTT
-,TRBJ2-7,-,TRBV7-6,CASRVGRYEQYF,TGTGCCAGCAGGGTCGGACGCTACGAGCAGTACTTC
-,TRBJ1-1,-,TRBV20-1,CSASKGINTEAFF,TGCAGTGCTAGCAAGGGGATTAACACTGAAGCTTTCTTT
-,TRBJ1-1,-,TRBV7-9,CASSLEGGAFSTEAFF,TGTGCCAGCAGCTTAGAAGGGGGGGCGTTTAGCACTGAAGCTTTCTTT
-,TRBJ1-3,-,TRBV29-1,CSVGDTIYF,TGCAGCGTGGGGGACACCATATATTTT
TRBD2,TRBJ2-5,-,TRBV7-8,CAISPREGETQYF,TGTGCCATCAGCCCCCGGGAGGGCGAGACCCAGTACTTC
-,TRBJ1-2,once,TRBV10-2,CASSGVEVLHYGYAF,TGCGCCAGCAGTGGCGTAGAAGTTCTTCACTATGGCTACGCCTTC
-,TRBJ1-2,few,TRBV2,CASSLTQNYGYTF,TGTGCCAGCAGTCTAACACAGAACTATGGCTACACCTTC
-,TRBJ1-2,many,TRBV2,CASTKTVSYTF,TGTGCCAGCACCAAGACCGTCAGCTACACCTTC
-,TRBJ1-5,many,TRBV19,CASSRLGGSQPQHF,TGTGCCAGTAGTCGACTTGGGGGGAGTCAGCCCCAGCATTTT
-,TRBJ2-2,few,TRBV7-8,CASSFREGELFF,TGTGCCAGCAGCTTTCGGGAAGGGGAGCTGTTTTTT
-,TRBJ1-5,few,TRBV4-1,CASSPSRLRGLQHF,TGCGCCAGCAGCCCCAGCCGACTGAGGGGACTGCAGCATTTT
-,TRBJ1-5,-,TRBV25-1,CASSEPGGSGNQPQHF,TGTGCCAGCAGTGAACCCGGAGGATCCGGCAATCAGCCCCAGCATTTT
-,TRBJ1-1,many,TRBV7-9,CASNRDTEAFF,TGTGCCAGCAACAGGGACACTGAAGCTTTCTTT
-,TRBJ1-2,many,TRBV10-3,CAISVDYGYTF,TGTGCCATATCTGTGGACTATGGCTACACCTTC
-,TRBJ2-7,-,TRBV12-5,CASGLAGWQYF,TGTGCTAGTGGTTTGGCAGGGTGGCAGTACTTC
-,TRBJ2-7,-,TRBV25-1,CASSEPPGLAHYNEQYF,TGTGCCAGCAGTGAACCCCCCGGGTTAGCACATTACAACGAGCAGTACTTC
TRBD2,TRBJ2-5,-,TRBV20-1,CSALPGGGGQPQCF,TGCAGTGCTCTGCCGGGAGGAGGCGGTCAGCCCCAGTGCTTC
TRBD2,TRBJ2-7,-,TRBV6-2/TRBV6-3,CASSRLAGNEQYF,TGTGCCAGCAGCCGACTAGCGGGGAACGAGCAGTACTTC
TRBD1,TRBJ1-5,-,TRBV25-1,CASSEGDREGQPQHF,TGTGCCAGCAGTGAAGGTGACAGGGAAGGTCAGCCCCAGCATTTT
-,TRBJ1-5,-,TRBV10-3,CATSDPGRPFGPQHF,TGTGCCACTTCGGACCCCGGACGGCCCTTCGGGCCCCAGCATTTT
-,TRBJ1-6,many,TRBV25-1,CASSEHRSGYNSPLHF,TGTGCCAGCAGTGAACACCGATCAGGCTATAATTCACCCCTCCACTTT
-,TRBJ1-1,-,TRBV29-1,CSVEDLVQGKETEAFF,TGCAGCGTTGAAGATCTGGTCCAGGGGAAGGAGACTGAAGCTTTCTTT
-,TRBJ1-2,-,TRBV10-3,CAISESGRGSYTF,TGTGCCATCAGTGAGTCGGGTCGCGGGTCCTACACCTTC
-,TRBJ2-7,few,TRBV29-1,CSGQFGTHTPYEQYF,TGCAGCGGACAATTCGGGACACACACGCCCTACGAGCAGTACTTC
TRBD1,TRBJ2-7,few,TRBV6-1,CASSGQGVGEQYF,TGTGCCAGCAGCGGACAGGGGGTAGGCGAGCAGTACTTC
-,TRBJ1-5,many,TRBV19,CASRDSILNQPQHF,TGTGCCAGTAGGGACAGTATCCTCAATCAGCCCCAGCATTTT
-,TRBJ2-7,few,TRBV12-5,CASGLGYEQYF,TGTGCTAGTGGTTTGGGATACGAGCAGTACTTC
-,TRBJ1-1,few,TRBV20-1,CSARDWDLNTEAFF,TGCAGTGCTAGAGATTGGGACCTGAACACTGAAGCTTTCTTT
TRBD2,TRBJ2-5,-,TRBV11-2,CASSVGGEGTQYF,TGTGCCAGCAGCGTTGGAGGGGAGGGGACCCAGTACTTC
-,TRBJ2-7,-,TRBV20-1,CSPTEGQAYEQYF,TGCAGTCCGACCGAGGGGCAGGCCTACGAGCAGTACTTC
-,TRBJ1-2,-,TRBV25-1,CASSATNYGYTF,TGTGCCAGCAGTGCAACCAACTATGGCTACACCTTC